This TCR beta chain was recorded in a study of metastatic and nonmetastatic thyroid tumors. Study as a whole: From malignant and benign thyroid patients, repertoires in blood and in tumor or nodule tissue were compared. General study results and limits: Within blood and tumor, benign nodules reportedly had significantly lower TCR beta diversity than malignant thyroid tumors did.

This clone has ten or more counts. What it binds is unknown. Per the original methods: Between-group CDR3 differences, defined by clinicopathological status, yielded a distant-metastasis classifier for papillary thyroid cancer. Through MiXCR, TCRdb re-clonotyped the PCR reads. These V and J calls derive from TCRdb rather than the authors' analysis. The table includes approximately 15,000 clones, 9.5% to 15% detected once. Germline CDR1 reads SGHTA; CDR2 reads FQGNSA. The V end was cut by 2 bases, the J end by 4 bases, with 15 bases between. The CDR3 is made up of 16 amino acids. Among the patients, none had received any treatment before thyroid surgery.

The sample was blood. This sequence was found in a female donor with papillary thyroid cancer or a benign thyroid nodule (not recorded which). Some clones in this sample may be carry-over from other donors' samples. V gene TRBV7-2 combines with J gene TRBJ2-1, with D tentatively TRBD1 or TRBD2 (5 bases each). The CDR3 coding sequence is TGTGCCAGCAGCTTATCCGGGACGGATGCTTACAATGAGCAGTTCTTC. Translating gives CASSLSGTDAYNEQFF.